Below, 6 T cell receptor beta chains from the same sample are listed, as sequenced in a study of OX40 agonist ivuxolimab in advanced cancers. The data were produced by immunoSEQ multiplex PCR, yet TCRdb's version contains in-frame clones alone and is incomplete. The table records about 80,000 clones, around 94% of them present only once. Specimen: CD4+ or CD8+ T cells sorted from blood, collected in a trial of the OX40 agonist ivuxolimab. These receptors were obtained from an adult with an advanced solid tumor such as melanoma, head and neck, liver or kidney cancer.

The chain couples TRBV9 to TRBJ2-1, with 13 bases matching TRBD2. From germline, CDR1 is SGDLS and CDR2 YYNGEE. The CDR3 is 19 residues long. The V gene end was trimmed by 0 bases and the J gene end by 4 bases; junction bases not matched to a gene: 10. The CDR3 sequence: CASSVALSGLAGEYNEQFF. In nucleotides, the CDR3 is TGTGCCAGCAGCGTAGCTTTATCTGGACTAGCGGGAGAATACAATGAGCAGTTCTTC.

The chain employs TRBV20-1 and TRBJ1-1, with unresolved D. The CDR3 spans 11 residues. The germline CDR1 and CDR2 sequences are DFQATT and SNEGSKA (reference sequence). The V gene lost 2 bases and the J gene lost 6 bases, with 7 bases spanning the gap. The CDR3 region is CSARFSSEAFF. The DNA of the CDR3 is TGCAGTGCTAGATTTTCGTCTGAAGCTTTCTTT.

This clone has only one observation. V is TRBV18 and J is TRBJ2-4, with 8 positions matching TRBD1. CDR1 KGHSH and CDR2 LQKENI come from the germline V gene. Trimming cost V 5 bases and J 15 bases; bases outside gene matches: 6. This CDR3 spans 11 amino acids. The CDR3 is CASSSRTGWYF. The CDR3 DNA reads as TGTGCCAGCTCATCCCGGACAGGGTGGTACTTC.

V gene TRBV21-1 combines with J gene TRBJ2-7; the table's D call TRBD2 went unverified against the DNA. TRBV21-1 is a known pseudogene. The CDR3 totals 15 residues. The CDR3 spells CASSKETSGTCEQYF. The CDR3 coding sequence is TGTGCCAGCAGCAAGGAGACTAGCGGGACATGTGAGCAGTACTTC.

The CDR3 DNA sequence: TGTGCCAGCAGCGTAGTAGGGGGATCAGATACGCAGTATTTT. It yields the protein CASSVVGGSDTQYF. V usage is TRBV9 and J usage is TRBJ2-3, with TRBD1 as a possible D gene (6 bases). The CDR3 contains 14 residues. From germline, CDR1 is SGDLS and CDR2 YYNGEE. V dropped 0 bases and J dropped 4 bases, with 9 bases sitting between them.

The chain uses TRBV4-3 and TRBJ2-1; 7 bases fit TRBD1. CDR1 LGHNA and CDR2 YSLEER come from the germline V gene. After removal of 1 base from V and 6 bases from J, the junction contained 6 bases not matched to a gene. The CDR3 covers 15 residues. The CDR3 sequence: CASSQGTGAVNEQFF. As DNA, the CDR3 is TGCGCCAGCAGCCAAGGAACAGGGGCCGTCAATGAGCAGTTCTTC.